A selection of T cell receptor beta chains follows, all from one sample in a study of glioma-infiltrating T cells after dendritic cell vaccination. TCRdb's table, derived via immunoSEQ multiplex PCR, lists solely in-frame clones and lacks some. This table holds 20,000 to 30,000 clones, under 90% found once. The sample was blood, taken after dendritic cell vaccination. Receptors originate from a human donor with glioblastoma. Both conserved end residues are part of each CDR3. A D gene is named only where the DNA matches it firmly. Rows give clone size only sometimes, using once, few, many, or a class for an expanded clone.

V,J,size,D,DNA,CDR3
TRBV27,TRBJ2-7,.,.,TGTGCCAGCGCCTCCCTGGCGGGATTAGGGGACGAGCAGTACTTC,CASASLAGLGDEQYF
TRBV6-1,TRBJ2-2,.,TRBD1,TGTGCCAGCAGTGCCACCGACAGGGCAGTTCCCGGGGAGCTGTTTTTT,CASSATDRAVPGELFF
TRBV2,TRBJ1-2,.,.,TGTGCCAGCAGTTCAGGACAGCCCTCCGGCTACACCTTC,CASSSGQPSGYTF
TRBV5-6,TRBJ2-1,.,TRBD1,TGTGCCAGCACCGCCGGGGCAGGGGGCTACAATGAGCAGTTCTTC,CASTAGAGGYNEQFF
TRBV30,TRBJ1-1,.,TRBD1,TGTGCCTGGAAGGGACAGCTGAACACTGAAGCTTTCTTT,CAWKGQLNTEAFF
TRBV6-5,TRBJ2-1,.,.,TGTGCCAGCAGTTCCCTCGGCGGGGGCGCCTACAATGAGCAGTTCTTC,CASSSLGGGAYNEQFF
TRBV5-1,TRBJ2-2,.,TRBD1,TGCGCCAGCAGCCGGGCCCAGGGGGTGATGAACACCGGGGAGCTGTTTTTT,CASSRAQGVMNTGELFF
TRBV6-1,TRBJ2-4,.,.,TGTGCCAGCAGTACAGAGGGAAAAAACATTCAGTACTTC,CASSTEGKNIQYF
TRBV6-5,TRBJ2-2,.,.,TGTGCCAGCACCCTGCGGACTGGGGAAGCCGGGGAGCTGTTTTTT,CASTLRTGEAGELFF
TRBV5-1,TRBJ1-3,.,.,TGCGCCAGCAGCTCCAGGGTTCTTGACTCTGGAAACACCATATATTTT,CASSSRVLDSGNTIYF
TRBV21-1,TRBJ2-3,.,.,TGTGCCAGCAGCAGCCGACTAGCGGGGGGCACAGATACGCAGTATTTT,CASSSRLAGGTDTQYF
TRBV7-6,TRBJ2-7,.,.,TGTGCCAGCAGCCGCGGGCTCTCCTACGAGCAGTACTTC,CASSRGLSYEQYF
TRBV13,TRBJ2-5,.,TRBD2,TGTGCCAGCAGCCACCAAGCGGGGGGCTCCCTGACCCAGTACTTC,CASSHQAGGSLTQYF
TRBV30,TRBJ1-3,.,.,TGTGCCTGGAGTTCGAACTCGGGAATGAACACCATATATTTT,CAWSSNSGMNTIYF
TRBV19,TRBJ2-1,.,TRBD2,TGTGCCAGTAGTATTGGGACTAGCGGGATTCGGGAGCAGTTCTTC,CASSIGTSGIREQFF
TRBV7-8,TRBJ2-5,.,.,TGTGCCAGCATCCTCCCAGGTTACCAAGAGACCCAGTACTTC,CASILPGYQETQYF
TRBV6-6,TRBJ1-1,.,TRBD1,TGTGCCAGCGGACCGAGACAGGGAGAGGTGAACACTGAAGCTTTCTTT,CASGPRQGEVNTEAFF
TRBV7-9,TRBJ2-7,.,TRBD2,TGTGCCAGCAGCGTAACTAGCGTGGGGGACGAGCAGTACTTC,CASSVTSVGDEQYF
TRBV12-2,TRBJ2-2,.,.,TGTGCAAGTCGCACCATAAAGCGGGGGGGCGACACCGGGGAGCTGTTTTTT,CASRTIKRGGDTGELFF
TRBV30,TRBJ2-3,.,TRBD1,TGTGCCTGGAGTGAGGACAGGGGAGGGGATACGCAGTATTTT,CAWSEDRGGDTQYF
TRBV2,TRBJ2-1,few,TRBD2,TGTGCCAGCAATGGACTAGCGGGCTCGAATGAGCAGTTCTTC,CASNGLAGSNEQFF
TRBV11-2,TRBJ2-7,.,TRBD1,TGTGCCAGCAGCCCCGACAGGGGGCGGGAGCAGTACTTC,CASSPDRGREQYF
TRBV7-2,TRBJ2-6,.,TRBD1,TGTGCCAGCAGGGCAAGATCCGGGACAGTGATCTCTGGGGCCAACGTCCTGACTTTC,CASRARSGTVISGANVLTF
TRBV5-4,TRBJ2-6,.,TRBD1,TGTGCCAGCAGCTTCCGGGACAGCGCGGCCAACGTCCTGACTTTC,CASSFRDSAANVLTF
TRBV6-5,TRBJ1-2,.,.,TGTGCCAGCCAAGGAGATACCGGCTATGGCTACACCTTC,CASQGDTGYGYTF
TRBV19,TRBJ1-2,.,TRBD1,TGTGCCAGTAGTAAGGGCCCCGGGACAGTGCGCTATGGCTACACCTTC,CASSKGPGTVRYGYTF
TRBV7-2,TRBJ1-3,.,.,TGTGCCAGCAGCTCCGGACAGCTCTCTGGAAACACCATATATTTT,CASSSGQLSGNTIYF
TRBV2,TRBJ2-7,.,.,TGTGCCAGCACCGGCCTAGTCGGCCTCGAGCAGTACTTC,CASTGLVGLEQYF
TRBV5-1,TRBJ2-7,.,TRBD1,TGCGCCAGCAGCGTGACAGGGGCCCACGAGCAGTACTTC,CASSVTGAHEQYF
TRBV7-2,TRBJ2-3,few,TRBD1,TGTGCCAGCAGCTCCCGGACAGGGTCAGATACGCAGTATTTT,CASSSRTGSDTQYF
TRBV5-6,TRBJ2-7,.,.,TGTGCCAGCAGCTTGGTAACAGATGGGGGGACCTACGAGCAGTACTTC,CASSLVTDGGTYEQYF
TRBV5-1,TRBJ2-5,.,TRBD1,TGCGCCAGCAGAAACTGGGTGCCGGGACAGGAGAGGTTGAGAGAGACCCAGTACTTC,CASRNWVPGQERLRETQYF
TRBV10-1,TRBJ1-2,.,TRBD1,TGCGCCAGCAGGGAGGGAGGGGACAGGGCGGTTTATGGCTACACCTTC,CASREGGDRAVYGYTF
TRBV18,TRBJ2-2,.,.,TGTGCCAGCTCACCCCAGGGGCAGGGCACCGGGGAGCTGTTTTTT,CASSPQGQGTGELFF
TRBV2,TRBJ1-5,.,.,TGTGCCTCCCTAAGACTGATCAATCAGCCCCAGCATTTT,CASLRLINQPQHF
TRBV6-1,TRBJ1-1,.,.,TGTGCCAGCAGTGAATTATGGAACACTGAAGCTTTCTTT,CASSELWNTEAFF
TRBV7-6,TRBJ2-1,.,TRBD1,TGTGCCAGCAGCCCGGACAGGGGGCCTTACAATGAGCAGTTCTTC,CASSPDRGPYNEQFF
TRBV25-1,TRBJ2-5,.,.,TGTGCCAGCAGTCCAGGGGATAAAGAGACCCAGTACTTC,CASSPGDKETQYF
TRBV6-5,TRBJ1-1,.,TRBD1,TGTGCCAGCGGTTGGACAGGGTCCGGTGAAGCTTTCTTT,CASGWTGSGEAFF
TRBV5-1,TRBJ2-2,.,.,TGCGCCAGCAGTATTACAGGGAAGAACACCGGGGAGCTGTTTTTT,CASSITGKNTGELFF